The source of this T cell receptor beta chain is a study of cytotoxic CD8 clonotypes in ibrutinib-treated CLL. Across the whole study: The patients comprised 11 relapsed/refractory and about 14 treatment-naive cases, approximately 17 IGHV unmutated. Study conclusions and caveats: Starting clonality was above that of age-matched healthy donors and tracked circulating CD8+ T-cell counts. A difference in sampling times existed between sustained-remission and progressing patients.

Per germline, CDR1 SNHLY and CDR2 FYNNEI. The CDR3 covers 14 residues. Trimming took 5 bases from V and 7 from J, leaving 17 bases between them. Sequencing was performed with immunoSEQ multiplex PCR; in TCRdb, only in-frame clones are kept and a portion is missing. The data hold 45,000 to 70,000 clones, with 45% to 70% observed a single time. This clone was seen repeatedly, ten times or more. Its antigen is unidentified. The material sequenced was PBMCs, taken after 24 months of ibrutinib treatment. The source is a human donor with chronic lymphocytic leukemia. The chain uses TRBV2 and TRBJ1-2, with D perhaps matching TRBD1 (6 bases). CDR3 amino acids: CASSIGTLLGGYTF. Written as DNA, the CDR3 is TGTGCCAGCAGTATCGGGACACTCTTGGGTGGCTACACCTTC.